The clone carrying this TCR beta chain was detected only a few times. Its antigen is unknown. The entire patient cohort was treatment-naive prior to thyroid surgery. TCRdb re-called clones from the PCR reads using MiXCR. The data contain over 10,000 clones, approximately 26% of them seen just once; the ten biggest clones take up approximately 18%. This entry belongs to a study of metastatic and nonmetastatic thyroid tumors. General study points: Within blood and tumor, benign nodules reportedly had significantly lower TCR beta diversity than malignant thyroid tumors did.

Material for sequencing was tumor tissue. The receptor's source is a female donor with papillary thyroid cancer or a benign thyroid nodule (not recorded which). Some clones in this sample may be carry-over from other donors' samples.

The CDR3 spells CASSGTSEVIYEQYF. The CDR3 DNA is TGTGCCAGCAGCGGTACTAGCGAGGTTATCTACGAGCAGTACTTC. V usage is TRBV6-2 or TRBV6-3 and J usage is TRBJ2-7; 7 nucleotides agree with TRBD2. With V trimmed by 6 bases and J by 3 bases, 11 bases remained unmatched. Germline V gene lookup returns CDR1 MNHEY and CDR2 SVGEGT. The CDR3 is 15 amino acids.